These 13 T cell receptor beta chains originate from one sample sequenced in a study of blood T cell repertoires in COVID-19. The table came from immunoSEQ multiplex PCR; TCRdb's copy has only in-frame clones and leaves some out. The profile shows approximately 300,000 clones, around 92% of them singletons. Sequencing was performed on PBMCs or T cells enriched from blood (not recorded which). The receptor set was obtained from a woman in her twenties or thirties who had recovered from COVID-19.

The CDR3 coding sequence is TGTGCCAGCAGCTATACAGGGCTCCGTTACGAGCAGTACTTC. Encoded protein: CASSYTGLRYEQYF. The V call is TRBV5-4, the J call TRBJ2-7, with a tentative D call TRBD1 (6 bases). Trimming cost V 3 bases and J 4 bases, with 14 bases left between them. The germline V gene has CDR1 SGHNT and CDR2 YYREEE (reference sequence). The CDR3 is made up of 14 amino acids.

The chain has TRBV6-5 and TRBJ1-1, with D unclear. V lost 1 base and J lost 8, with 11 bases in between. Per the germline V gene, CDR1 is MNHEY and CDR2 is SVGAGI. This CDR3 spans 13 amino acids. CDR3 residues: CASSYFGRSEAFF. In nucleotides, the CDR3 is TGTGCCAGCAGTTACTTCGGGAGGTCGGAAGCTTTCTTT.

The genes are TRBV2 and TRBJ1-2; 9 bases align to TRBD1. CDR1 and CDR2 from the germline V gene are SNHLY and FYNNEI. The CDR3 extends over 13 amino acids. Germline trimming cut 6 bases from V and 4 bases from J; bases unmatched to any gene: 3. The CDR3 region is CASSGQGIYGYTF. The CDR3 region has the DNA TGTGCCAGCAGCGGACAGGGGATCTATGGCTACACCTTC. The whole variable domain, filled in from reference TRBV2 and TRBJ1-2, reads EPEVTQTPSHQVTQMGQEVILRCVPISNHLYFYWYRQILGQKVEFLVSFYNNEISEKSEIFDDQFSVERPDGSNFTLKIRSTKLEDSAMYFCASSGQGIYGYTFGSGTRLTVV.

The chain has TRBV12-3 or TRBV12-4 and TRBJ1-2; TRBD1 matches at 7 bases. V shed 8 bases and J 4 bases; nucleotides not matched to a gene: 4. CDR3 length: 12 residues. The CDR3 protein is CASGQGGYGYTF. The CDR3 DNA reads TGTGCCAGCGGCCAGGGGGGCTATGGCTACACCTTC.

The chain uses TRBV27 and TRBJ2-1; D remains ambiguous. Trimming took 5 bases from V and 3 from J, leaving 8 bases between them. The CDR3 is 13 amino acids. Germline V CDR1 and CDR2: MNHEY, SMNVEV (reference sequence). CDR3 in amino acids: CASSLYNYNEQFF. The CDR3 coding sequence is TGTGCCAGCAGTCTATACAACTACAATGAGCAGTTCTTC.

The gene calls are TRBV19 and TRBJ1-5; 7 positions agree with TRBD1. The CDR3 sequence is 16 residues long. V lost 5 bases and J lost 6; bases outside the gene matches: 13. CDR1 and CDR2 from the germline V gene are LNHDA and SQIVND (reference sequence). Here the CDR3 DNA reads TGTGCCAGTAGTCCACGGGACAGTCTCCGGACTCAGCCCCAGCATTTT. The encoded protein is CASSPRDSLRTQPQHF.

The genes are TRBV29-1 and TRBJ1-4, with unresolved D. This CDR3 region has 13 residues. CDR1 and CDR2 from the germline V gene are SQVTM and ANQGSEA. Trimming shortened V by 6 bases and J by 5 bases, and 13 bases separated the two germline ends. This CDR3 reads CSVEDGGNEKLFF. The CDR3 DNA sequence: TGCAGCGTCGAGGACGGCGGGAATGAAAAACTGTTTTTT.

This clone was recorded once. V and J are TRBV7-9 and TRBJ1-1; TRBD1 matches 7 bases. V was clipped by 5 bases and J by 4 bases; unmatched bases: 7. The germline CDR1 and CDR2 sequences are SEHNR and FQNEAQ (reference sequence). The CDR3 sequence is 14 residues long. The chain's CDR3 is CASSPLAGGTEAFF. The CDR3 region has the DNA TGTGCCAGCAGCCCCCTGGCAGGGGGCACTGAAGCTTTCTTT. The whole variable domain, remainder taken from reference TRBV7-9 and TRBJ1-1, is DTGVSQNPRHKITKRGQNVTFRCDPISEHNRLYWYRQTLGQGPEFLTYFQNEAQLEKSRLLSDRFSAERPKGSFSTLEIQRTEQGDSAMYLCASSPLAGGTEAFFGQGTRLTVV.

CDR3: CASSLAGTGYNEQFF. The CDR3 nucleotides read TGTGCCAGCAGCCTTGCCGGGACAGGGTACAATGAGCAGTTCTTC. J is TRBJ2-1 and V is TRBV11-1, with 9 bases fitting TRBD1. Looked up from germline, CDR1 is SGHAT and CDR2 is FQDESV (reference sequence). The CDR3 sequence is 15 residues long. V was pared by 5 bases and J by 4 bases, with 6 bases of the junction left unmatched.

The chain combines TRBV6-5 with TRBJ2-2; D might be TRBD1 (6 bases). The V and J ends lost 8 bases and 4 bases respectively, with 14 bases between them. This CDR3 is built from 14 residues. The germline V gene has CDR1 MNHEY and CDR2 SVGAGI. The CDR3 reads CASYWGRGTGELFF. The CDR3 DNA is TGTGCCAGCTACTGGGGCAGGGGCACCGGGGAGCTGTTTTTT.

This sequence joins TRBV15 and TRBJ2-1; 8 bases map to TRBD2. The V and J ends lost 4 bases and 7 bases, in that order; junction bases with no gene match: 12. The length of the CDR3 is 16 residues. CDR1 and CDR2 (germline): LNHNV, YYDKDF (reference sequence). CDR3: CATSTPLAGRWNEQFF. For the CDR3, the DNA is TGTGCCACCAGCACTCCCTTAGCGGGAAGATGGAATGAGCAGTTCTTC.

The chain employs TRBV11-2 and TRBJ2-7, with 7 bases aligning to TRBD2. Per the germline V gene, CDR1 is SGHAT and CDR2 is FQNNGV. This CDR3 contains 15 residues. Trimming removed 2 bases from V and 5 bases from J; junction bases left unmatched: 9. The CDR3, as DNA: TGTGCCAGCAGCTTAAACCTACTAGCGACCCACGAGCAGTACTTC. It yields the protein CASSLNLLATHEQYF.

This sequence joins TRBV18 and TRBJ1-4; D is unclear. Germline V gives CDR1 KGHSH, CDR2 LQKENI. The CDR3 has 15 amino acids. V dropped 1 base and J dropped 5 bases, with 11 bases sitting between them. For the CDR3, the DNA is TGTGCCAGCTCACCACTAGAGGGCGCGAATGAAAAACTGTTTTTT. Amino acids: CASSPLEGANEKLFF.